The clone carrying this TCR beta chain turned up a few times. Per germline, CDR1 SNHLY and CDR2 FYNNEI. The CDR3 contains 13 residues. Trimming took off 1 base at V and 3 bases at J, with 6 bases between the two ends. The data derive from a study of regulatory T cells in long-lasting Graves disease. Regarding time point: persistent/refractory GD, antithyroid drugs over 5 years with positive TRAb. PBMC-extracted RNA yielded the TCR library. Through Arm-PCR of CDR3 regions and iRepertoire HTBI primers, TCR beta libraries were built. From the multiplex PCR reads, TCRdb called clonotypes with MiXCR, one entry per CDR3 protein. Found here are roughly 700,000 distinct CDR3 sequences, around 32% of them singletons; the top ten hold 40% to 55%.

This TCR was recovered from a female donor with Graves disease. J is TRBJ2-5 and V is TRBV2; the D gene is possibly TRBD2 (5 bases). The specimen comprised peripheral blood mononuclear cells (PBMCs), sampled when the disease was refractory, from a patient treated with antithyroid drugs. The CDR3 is CASSEGEKETQYF. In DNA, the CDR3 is TGTGCCAGCAGTGAAGGGGAGAAAGAGACCCAGTACTTC.